Listed below are T cell receptor beta chains from one sample, sequenced in a study of blood T cell repertoires in COVID-19. Clones were read by immunoSEQ multiplex PCR, and TCRdb kept only the in-frame ones, dropping some. The table shows 60,000 or so clones, with approximately 88% occurring only once. Sequencing was carried out using peripheral blood. The receptors originated from a man in his thirties or forties with COVID-19, enrolled during active disease. Each CDR3 is given with its conserved first and last residue. The order of the fields is clone size, V gene, D gene, J gene, CDR3 DNA, CDR3 protein. The D gene is left open where the match is weak. Clone sizes are given selectively: once, few, many, or a class where the clone is expanded.

>-|TRBV19|-|TRBJ1-1
TGTGCCAGTATCGCCGGCCGGGGATGGGACACTGAAGCTTTCTTT
CASIAGRGWDTEAFF
>-|TRBV6-5|TRBD1|TRBJ1-5
TGTGCCAGCAGTCGGACAGGGGATCAGCCCCAGCATTTT
CASSRTGDQPQHF
>-|TRBV6-2/TRBV6-3|-|TRBJ2-6
TGTGCCAGCAGTCGTCTGGACAGCGTTATAGTCCTGACTTTC
CASSRLDSVIVLTF
>few|TRBV6-4|TRBD1|TRBJ1-1
TGTGCCAGCAGATTACAGGGGAACGGTGCTGAAGCTTTCTTT
CASRLQGNGAEAFF
>-|TRBV4-3|-|TRBJ2-7
TGCGCCAGCAGCCAAGATGTAGTGTACGAGCAGTACTTC
CASSQDVVYEQYF
>-|TRBV10-3|-|TRBJ2-1
TGTGCCATCAGCGGACAGCATAATGAGCAGTTCTTC
CAISGQHNEQFF
>-|TRBV3-1/TRBV3-2|-|TRBJ1-3
TGTGCCAGCAGGACAAACAGAATCTCTGGAAACACCATATATTTT
CASRTNRISGNTIYF
>-|TRBV4-1|TRBD2|TRBJ2-2
TGCGCCAGCAGCCAAGCGGCGTGGGCGGGAGGAGTTGGGACCGGGGAGCTGTTTTTT
CASSQAAWAGGVGTGELFF
>-|TRBV7-8|-|TRBJ2-2
TGTGCCAGCAGCTTCGCAGGAACTCGGGGGGAGCTGTTTTTT
CASSFAGTRGELFF
>-|TRBV6-6|-|TRBJ2-7
TGTGCCATCCCCAGGAGGGAGAAGGTGGCCTGCGAGCAGTACTTC
CAIPRREKVACEQYF
>-|TRBV7-9|TRBD2|TRBJ2-3
TGTGCCAGCAGCCCGGGACTACCACAAACCTTTTCTGGTACGCAGTATTTT
CASSPGLPQTFSGTQYF
>-|TRBV20-1|TRBD1|TRBJ2-1
TGCAGTGCCAAGGGGGCAAATGAGCAGTTCTTC
CSAKGANEQFF
>-|TRBV4-3|-|TRBJ2-1
TGCGCCAGCAGCTCCGGGTGGACTCACAATGAGCAGTTCTTC
CASSSGWTHNEQFF
>-|TRBV11-2|-|TRBJ1-2
TGTGCCAGCAGCTTCATACGGGACTATGGCTACACCTTC
CASSFIRDYGYTF
>once|TRBV5-1|-|TRBJ2-3
TGCGCCAGCAGCTTGGATATTAGTGGAGATACGCAGTATTTT
CASSLDISGDTQYF
>once|TRBV7-9|TRBD1|TRBJ2-5
TGTGCCAGCAGCCCCCGGCAGGGGGCTGGTGAGACCCAGTACTTC
CASSPRQGAGETQYF
>-|TRBV2|-|TRBJ2-5
TGTGCCAGCAGCACAGGTTGGGGGACCCAGTACTTC
CASSTGWGTQYF
>-|TRBV2|TRBD1|TRBJ1-5
TGTGCCAGCAGATCGACAGGGGTGGATCAGCCCCAGCATTTT
CASRSTGVDQPQHF
>-|TRBV7-9|-|TRBJ1-5
TGTGCCAGCAGCTTATCGGGGGGTCTCCGGAATCAGCCCCAGCATTTT
CASSLSGGLRNQPQHF
>-|TRBV27|TRBD1|TRBJ1-1
TGTGCCAGCAGTTTATGGCCCGGACAGGGCAACACTGAAGCTTTCTTT
CASSLWPGQGNTEAFF
>once|TRBV6-5|-|TRBJ2-1
TGTGCCAGCAGTTACCAGCGCCGGACCTACAATGAGCAGTTCTTC
CASSYQRRTYNEQFF
>-|TRBV30|-|TRBJ1-1
TGTGCCGGGATCGGAGGGTATGAAGCTTTCTTT
CAGIGGYEAFF
>-|TRBV28|TRBD1|TRBJ1-1
TGTGCCAGCAGTTTGGGACAGGGGTCCACTGAAGCTTTCTTT
CASSLGQGSTEAFF
>-|TRBV18|-|TRBJ2-2
TGTGCCAGCTCCCCCCCCCTGAACACCGGGGAGCTGTTTTTT
CASSPPLNTGELFF
>-|TRBV3-1/TRBV3-2|TRBD2|TRBJ2-1
TGTGCCAGCAGCCAAGGCCTAGCGGGAGGTGAGCAGTTCTTC
CASSQGLAGGEQFF
>-|TRBV27|-|TRBJ2-1
TGTGCCAGCAGGCAGACAGAGTACAATGAGCAGTTCTTC
CASRQTEYNEQFF
>few|TRBV18|TRBD1|TRBJ1-3
TGTGCCAGCTCACCCCGGGACAGGGGAATGTTATCTGGAAACACCATATATTTT
CASSPRDRGMLSGNTIYF
>-|TRBV30|-|TRBJ1-1
TGTGCCTGGAGCAGAGGGGGGGGAAACACTGAAGCTTTCTTT
CAWSRGGGNTEAFF
>-|TRBV7-2|TRBD1|TRBJ1-2
TGTGCCAGCAGCTTAGGACAGGGAATAAACTATGGCTACACCTTC
CASSLGQGINYGYTF
>-|TRBV5-1|TRBD1|TRBJ1-2
TGCGCCAGCGACGACACAGGGGATGGAGGCTACACCTTC
CASDDTGDGGYTF
>-|TRBV7-2|-|TRBJ2-6
TGTGCCAGCAGCTTAGCGAGTGGTTCTGGGGCCAACGTCCTGACTTTC
CASSLASGSGANVLTF
>-|TRBV5-1|-|TRBJ1-2
TGCGCCAGCAGCTTGGGAACAGGCCCCGGCTATGGCTACACCTTC
CASSLGTGPGYGYTF
>-|TRBV9|-|TRBJ1-6
TGTGCCAGCAGCGTAACAGGCAATAATTCACCCCTCCACTTT
CASSVTGNNSPLHF
>-|TRBV18|TRBD1|TRBJ2-7
TGCGCCAGCTCACCCCGGACAGGCTCCTACGAGCAGTACTTC
CASSPRTGSYEQYF
>-|TRBV5-4|TRBD2|TRBJ2-3
TGTGCCAGCAGCTCCTCAGCGGGGCTTACAGATACGCAGTATTTT
CASSSSAGLTDTQYF
>-|TRBV29-1|TRBD1|TRBJ1-2
TGCAGCGTTGTAACGTCAGGGGGCTCTTATGGCTACACCTTC
CSVVTSGGSYGYTF
>-|TRBV9|-|TRBJ2-1
TGTGCCAGCAGGGGAGGGGACACCGGTAGCTCCTACAATGAGCAGTTCTTC
CASRGGDTGSSYNEQFF
>few|TRBV9|TRBD1|TRBJ2-7
TGTGCCAGCAGCCGGGCAGGGGGTAGTAACGAGCAGTACTTC
CASSRAGGSNEQYF
>-|TRBV19|TRBD1|TRBJ1-1
TGTGCCAGTAGTAACGACAGGGCCCAGAGGCAGTACACTGAAGCTTTCTTT
CASSNDRAQRQYTEAFF
>-|TRBV4-1|TRBD2|TRBJ2-7
TGCGCCAGCAGCCAAGGCTCGAGCGGGATCACCTACGAGCAGTACTTC
CASSQGSSGITYEQYF
>-|TRBV5-6|TRBD2|TRBJ2-2
TGTGCCAGCAGCTTGAGCGGGAGAGTTACCGGGGAGCTGTTTTTT
CASSLSGRVTGELFF
>-|TRBV15|-|TRBJ2-1
TGTGCCACCAGCAGAAGACTAGTGGCTGAGCAGTTCTTC
CATSRRLVAEQFF
>-|TRBV11-3|-|TRBJ1-1
TGTGCCAGCAGCCTAGCAAACACTGAAGCTTTCTTT
CASSLANTEAFF
>-|TRBV29-1|-|TRBJ1-1
TGCAGCGTCACAACAGGCATGAACACTGAAGCTTTCTTT
CSVTTGMNTEAFF
>-|TRBV4-2|TRBD1|TRBJ1-2
TGTGCCAGCAGCCCAGACTCAGGGGGCGTAAGGGGCTACACCTTC
CASSPDSGGVRGYTF
>-|TRBV4-2|-|TRBJ1-1
TGTGCCAGCAGCCAAGGGACACAGAACACTGAAGCTTTCTTT
CASSQGTQNTEAFF
>few|TRBV5-5|-|TRBJ1-1
TGTGCCAGCAGCCCGTGGGTGGGCGAAGCTTTCTTT
CASSPWVGEAFF
>once|TRBV30|TRBD1|TRBJ1-4
TGTGCCTGGAGTGATCCTGAAGGACAGGGGTTTGAAAAACTGTTTTTT
CAWSDPEGQGFEKLFF
>few|TRBV6-5|TRBD1|TRBJ1-1
TGTGCCAGCAGTTACCCCTTGACAGGGCGCGGCACTGAAGCTTTCTTT
CASSYPLTGRGTEAFF
>-|TRBV24-1|TRBD1|TRBJ1-2
TGTGCCACCAGTGATTCCAGGGGGCTCTATGGCTACACCTTC
CATSDSRGLYGYTF
>-|TRBV27|-|TRBJ1-6
TGTGCCAGCAGTCCCCCTAGTTCACCCCTCCACTTT
CASSPPSSPLHF
>few|TRBV2|TRBD2|TRBJ2-3
TGTGCCAGCAGTGGGATAACGGGAGGCCCAGATACGCAGTATTTT
CASSGITGGPDTQYF
>few|TRBV6-5|TRBD2|TRBJ2-7
TGTGCCAGCTGGATTAGCGGGACTCTCTACGAGCAGTACTTC
CASWISGTLYEQYF
>-|TRBV11-2|TRBD1|TRBJ1-1
TGTGCCAGCAGCTTAAGGGGGCGGGTGAACACTGAAGCTTTCTTT
CASSLRGRVNTEAFF
>-|TRBV11-2|TRBD2|TRBJ2-5
TGTGCCAGCAGCCCCCAGGGAGGAGGGGAGGGCCTAGGGACCCAGTACTTC
CASSPQGGGEGLGTQYF
>-|TRBV19|-|TRBJ1-5
TGTGCCAGTAGTATTGAGCGGGGGCGCGGACAGCCCCAGCATTTT
CASSIERGRGQPQHF
>few|TRBV5-1|TRBD2|TRBJ2-3
TGCGCCAGCAGCTTGGGAGGGACTAGCGGGACAGATACGCAGTATTTT
CASSLGGTSGTDTQYF
>-|TRBV30|-|TRBJ2-3
TGTGCCTGGAGACAGGGTAAGAAGACAGATACGCAGTATTTT
CAWRQGKKTDTQYF